Presented here are 10 T cell receptor beta chains from one specimen sequenced in a study of Graves' ophthalmopathy and Graves' hyperthyroidism. The sequenced template was RNA, covering the TCR beta CDR3 region. HTBI-primed first-round RT-PCR preceded second-round multiplex PCR. TCRdb called the multiplex PCR reads again in MiXCR, with one record for every CDR3 protein. The sample gives over a million distinct CDR3 sequences, roughly 35% of which show up once; around 10% is in the top ten. The sequenced material came from peripheral blood or thyroid tissue (not recorded which). Receptors originate from an adult man with Graves' hyperthyroidism.

The chain employs TRBV19 and TRBJ1-2; D is possibly TRBD1 (5 bases). V lost 7 bases to trimming and J lost 2 bases, with 14 bases between them. CDR1 is LNHDA, CDR2 SQIVND, per germline (reference sequence). The CDR3 length is 14 residues. CDR3 DNA sequence: TGTGCCAGTATACACGCAGGGTGGAACTATGGCTACACCTTC. This encodes CASIHAGWNYGYTF.

This clonotype was observed at least ten times. The CDR3 coding sequence is TGTGCCAGCAGCTACGGGACAGGGAACGAGCAGTACTTC. The encoded protein is CASSYGTGNEQYF. This sequence joins TRBV7-6 and TRBJ2-7; 9 bases match TRBD1. Germline V gene data show CDR1 as SGHVS and CDR2 as FNYEAQ. V lost 4 bases, J lost 5 bases, and 3 bases stayed unmatched. There are 13 residues in the CDR3.

With regard to this clonotype: This may come from a read error, since a much larger clone is one base off. The chain is built from TRBV20-1 and TRBJ2-7; the D gene is possibly TRBD2 (6 bases). V dropped 4 bases and J dropped 0 bases, with 13 bases sitting between them. Germline CDR1 reads DFQATT; CDR2 reads SNEGSKA (reference sequence). CDR3 length equals 14 residues. CDR3 nucleotides: TGCAGTGCTAAAGTAGCGGAGAGCTCCTACGAGCAGTACTTC. Protein: CSAKVAESSYEQYF.

This clonotype was seen at least ten times. This chain connects TRBV4-1 to TRBJ1-6; D perhaps matches TRBD1 (6 bases). The CDR3 has 15 amino acids. Trimming removed 2 bases from V and 6 bases from J, with 11 bases in between. Germline-derived CDR1 and CDR2 are MGHRA and YSYEKL. This chain's CDR3 is CASSQPTGFNSPLHF. The CDR3 coding sequence is TGCGCCAGCAGCCAACCAACAGGGTTTAATTCACCCCTCCACTTT.

In its sample, this clonotype was seen many times. The V and J genes are TRBV29-1 and TRBJ1-3; 7 bases line up with TRBD1. The V gene end was trimmed by 5 bases and the J gene end by 8 bases; junction bases not matched to a gene: 0. The CDR3 runs to 10 residues. Germline loops: CDR1 SQVTM, CDR2 ANQGSEA. This chain's CDR3 is CSVQGDTIYF. CDR3 DNA sequence: TGCAGCGTTCAGGGGGACACCATATATTTT.

The V call is TRBV7-4, the J call TRBJ2-7, with 9 positions matching TRBD2. This CDR3 has 16 residues. After removal of 5 bases from V and 2 bases from J, the junction contained 10 bases not matched to a gene. Germline V gene data show CDR1 as SGHVT and CDR2 as SQSDAQ. The CDR3 bases are TGTGCCAGCAGCCTGGGTCTCCTAGCGGGAACCTACGAGCAGTACTTC. It codes for CASSLGLLAGTYEQYF.

In its sample, this clonotype was seen many times. The rearrangement uses TRBV10-3 and TRBJ2-7; TRBD2 matches 7 bases. Germline CDR1 is ENHRY and CDR2 is SYGVKD. V lost 4 bases to trimming and J lost 5 bases; unmatched junction nucleotides: 2. The CDR3 is 12 amino acids. CDR3 in amino acids: CAISGTRHEQYF. The CDR3 region has the DNA TGTGCCATCAGTGGGACTAGGCACGAGCAGTACTTC.

This clonotype was seen only a few times. The chain employs TRBV5-1 and TRBJ1-1; weak D call: TRBD1 (6 bases). CDR3 size: 14 residues. CDR1 and CDR2 from the germline V gene are SGHRS and YFSETQ. V lost 4 bases and J 4 bases, leaving 14 bases between the germline ends. This CDR3 reads CASSPDTGTTEAFF. CDR3 nucleotide sequence: TGCGCCAGCAGCCCGGACACAGGGACCACTGAAGCTTTCTTT.

The chain employs TRBV11-2 and TRBJ1-6, with D possibly matching TRBD1 (6 bases). Germline lookup yields CDR1 SGHAT and CDR2 FQNNGV. The length of the CDR3 is 15 residues. V dropped 5 bases and J dropped 13 bases, with 21 bases sitting between them. This CDR3 reads CASSQEDRSNQPLHF. The DNA for the CDR3 is TGTGCCAGCAGCCAAGAGGACAGAAGCAATCAGCCCCTCCACTTT.

This clonotype has ten or more counts. This sequence joins TRBV29-1 and TRBJ2-7; 9 nucleotides match TRBD1. V was clipped by 5 bases and J by 4 bases; unmatched bases: 6. CDR1 is SQVTM and CDR2 is ANQGSEA in the germline V gene. The CDR3 loop spans 13 amino acids. The DNA of the CDR3 is TGCAGCGTTACCGGGACAGGGAGATACGAGCAGTACTTC. Its protein product is CSVTGTGRYEQYF.